This TCR beta chain was profiled in a study of cytomegalovirus exposure and HLA in healthy donors. Germline V gene data show CDR1 as SGHRS and CDR2 as YFSETQ. V was trimmed by 1 base and J by 3 bases, leaving 15 bases between them. There are 16 residues in the CDR3. Remarks on this clone: The antigen is not known.

PCR was performed using 60 Vbeta and 13 Jbeta primers. The method was immunoSEQ multiplex PCR; TCRdb's version includes in-frame clones alone and lacks a portion of them. Recorded for this sample: about 200,000 clones. Whole-study results and caveats: V- and J-gene trimming of TCR beta was linked (in a later analysis) to a missense DCLRE1C variant.

The source material was PBMCs. The sequence came from a boy aged 10-17 years in good health and CMV-seronegative. V is TRBV5-1 and J is TRBJ2-3; D may be TRBD1 (6 bases). In DNA, the CDR3 is TGCGCCAGCAGCTTGTTTGGACAGAGATCGACAGATACGCAGTATTTT. This sequence encodes CASSLFGQRSTDTQYF.